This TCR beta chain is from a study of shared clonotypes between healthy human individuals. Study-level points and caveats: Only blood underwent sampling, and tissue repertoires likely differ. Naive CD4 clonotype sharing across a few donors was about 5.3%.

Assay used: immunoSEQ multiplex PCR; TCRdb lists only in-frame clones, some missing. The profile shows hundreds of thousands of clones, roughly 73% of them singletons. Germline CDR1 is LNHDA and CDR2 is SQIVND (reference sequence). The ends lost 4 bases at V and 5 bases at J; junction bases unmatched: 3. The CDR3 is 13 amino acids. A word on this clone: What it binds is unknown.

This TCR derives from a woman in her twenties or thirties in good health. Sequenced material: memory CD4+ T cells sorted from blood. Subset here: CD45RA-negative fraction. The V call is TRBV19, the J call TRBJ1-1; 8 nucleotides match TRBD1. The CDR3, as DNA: TGTGCCAGTAGTACGGACAGGGCTACTGAAGCTTTCTTT. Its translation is CASSTDRATEAFF.